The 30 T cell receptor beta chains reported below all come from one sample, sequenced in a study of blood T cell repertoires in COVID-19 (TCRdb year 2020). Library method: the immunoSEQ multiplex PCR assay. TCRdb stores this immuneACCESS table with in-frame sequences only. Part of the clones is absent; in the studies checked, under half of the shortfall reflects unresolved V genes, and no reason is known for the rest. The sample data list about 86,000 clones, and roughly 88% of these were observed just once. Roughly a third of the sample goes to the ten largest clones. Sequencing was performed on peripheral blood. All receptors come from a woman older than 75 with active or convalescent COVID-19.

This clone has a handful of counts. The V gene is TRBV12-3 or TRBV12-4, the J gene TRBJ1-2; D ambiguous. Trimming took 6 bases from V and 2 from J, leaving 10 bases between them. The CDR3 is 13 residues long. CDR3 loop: CASRPAGNYGYTF. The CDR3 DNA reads TGTGCCAGCAGACCCGCAGGAAACTATGGCTACACCTTC.

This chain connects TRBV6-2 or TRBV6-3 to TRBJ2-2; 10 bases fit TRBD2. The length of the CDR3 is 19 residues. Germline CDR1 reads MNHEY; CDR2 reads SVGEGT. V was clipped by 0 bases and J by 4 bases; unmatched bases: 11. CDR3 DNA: TGTGCCAGCAGTTACTCGGGGCCTAGCGGGAGATGGGGCACCGGGGAGCTGTTTTTT. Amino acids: CASSYSGPSGRWGTGELFF.

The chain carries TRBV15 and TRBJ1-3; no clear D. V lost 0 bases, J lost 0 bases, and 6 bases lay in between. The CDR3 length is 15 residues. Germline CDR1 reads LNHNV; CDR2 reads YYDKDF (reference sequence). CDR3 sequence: CATSREHNSGNTIYF. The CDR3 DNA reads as TGTGCCACCAGCAGAGAGCACAACTCTGGAAACACCATATATTTT.

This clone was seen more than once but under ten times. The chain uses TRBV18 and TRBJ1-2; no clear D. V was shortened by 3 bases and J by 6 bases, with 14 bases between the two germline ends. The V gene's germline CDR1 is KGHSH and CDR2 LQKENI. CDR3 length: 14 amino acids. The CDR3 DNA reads TGTGCCAGCTCACCTTGGAATGGGGAGGATGGCTACACCTTC. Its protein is CASSPWNGEDGYTF.

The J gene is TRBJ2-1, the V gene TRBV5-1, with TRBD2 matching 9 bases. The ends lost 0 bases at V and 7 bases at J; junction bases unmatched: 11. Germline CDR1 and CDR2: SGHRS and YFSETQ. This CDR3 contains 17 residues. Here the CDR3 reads CASSLDGAGGPWNEQFF. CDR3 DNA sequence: TGCGCCAGCAGCTTGGATGGGGCGGGAGGGCCTTGGAATGAGCAGTTCTTC.

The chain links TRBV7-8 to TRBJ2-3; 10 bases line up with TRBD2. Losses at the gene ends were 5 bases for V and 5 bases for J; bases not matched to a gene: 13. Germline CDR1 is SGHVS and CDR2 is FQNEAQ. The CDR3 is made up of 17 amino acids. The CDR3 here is CASSPHPSGSSRDTQYF. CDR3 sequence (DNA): TGTGCCAGCAGCCCCCATCCTAGCGGGAGTAGTAGAGATACGCAGTATTTT.

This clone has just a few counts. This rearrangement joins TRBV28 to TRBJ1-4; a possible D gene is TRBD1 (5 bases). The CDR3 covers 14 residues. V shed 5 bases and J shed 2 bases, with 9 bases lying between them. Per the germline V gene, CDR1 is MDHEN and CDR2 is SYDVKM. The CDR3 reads CASSLGGTNEKLFF. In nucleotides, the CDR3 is TGTGCCAGCAGTCTGGGGGGTACTAATGAAAAACTGTTTTTT.

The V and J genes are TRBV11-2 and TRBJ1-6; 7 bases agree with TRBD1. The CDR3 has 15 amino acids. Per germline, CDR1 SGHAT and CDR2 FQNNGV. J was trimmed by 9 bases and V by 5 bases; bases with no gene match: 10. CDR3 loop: CASSPEGQRFSPLHF. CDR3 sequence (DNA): TGTGCCAGCAGCCCGGAGGGACAGCGATTTTCACCCCTCCACTTT.

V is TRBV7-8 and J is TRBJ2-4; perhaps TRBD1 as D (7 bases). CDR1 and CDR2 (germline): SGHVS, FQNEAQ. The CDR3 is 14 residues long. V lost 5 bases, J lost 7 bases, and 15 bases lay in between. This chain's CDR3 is CASSQTPGGNIQYF. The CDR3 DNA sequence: TGTGCCAGCAGCCAGACTCCAGGGGGGAACATTCAGTACTTC.

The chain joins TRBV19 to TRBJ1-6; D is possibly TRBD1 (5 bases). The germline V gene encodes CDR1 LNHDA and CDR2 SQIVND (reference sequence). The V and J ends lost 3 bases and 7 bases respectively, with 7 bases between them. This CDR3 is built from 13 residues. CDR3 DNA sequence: TGTGCCAGTAGTATTCAGGGAAATTCACCCCTCCACTTT. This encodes CASSIQGNSPLHF.

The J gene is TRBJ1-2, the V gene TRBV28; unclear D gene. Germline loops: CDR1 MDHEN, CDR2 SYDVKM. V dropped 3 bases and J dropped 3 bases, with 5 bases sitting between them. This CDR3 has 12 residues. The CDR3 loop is CASSFRDYGYTF. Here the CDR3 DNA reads TGTGCCAGCAGTTTTAGAGACTATGGCTACACCTTC.

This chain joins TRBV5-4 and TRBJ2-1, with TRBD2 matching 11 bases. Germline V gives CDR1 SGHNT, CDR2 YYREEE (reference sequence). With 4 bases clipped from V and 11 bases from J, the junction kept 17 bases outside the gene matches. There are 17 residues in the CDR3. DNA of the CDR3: TGTGCCAGCAGCAAGCTAGCGGGGGGCAACGCACCCGGGAAGCAGTTCTTC. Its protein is CASSKLAGGNAPGKQFF.

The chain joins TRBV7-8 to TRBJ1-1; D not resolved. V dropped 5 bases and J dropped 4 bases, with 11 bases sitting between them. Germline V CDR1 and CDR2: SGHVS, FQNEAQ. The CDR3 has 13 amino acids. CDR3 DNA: TGTGCCAGCAGCGCACCGGGGAGCACTGAAGCTTTCTTT. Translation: CASSAPGSTEAFF.

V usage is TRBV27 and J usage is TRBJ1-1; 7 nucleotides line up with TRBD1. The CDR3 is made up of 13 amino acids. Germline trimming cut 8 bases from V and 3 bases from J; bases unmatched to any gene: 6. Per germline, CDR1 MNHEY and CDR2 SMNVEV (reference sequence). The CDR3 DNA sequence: TGTGCCAGCGGGCGACAGGGCTACACTGAAGCTTTCTTT. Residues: CASGRQGYTEAFF.

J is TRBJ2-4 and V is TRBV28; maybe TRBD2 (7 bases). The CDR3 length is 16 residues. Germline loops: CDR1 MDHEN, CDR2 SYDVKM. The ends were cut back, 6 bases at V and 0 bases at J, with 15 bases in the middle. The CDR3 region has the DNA TGTGCCAGCAGCCTCGAGGGGGGGCTAGCCAAAAACATTCAGTACTTC. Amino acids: CASSLEGGLAKNIQYF.

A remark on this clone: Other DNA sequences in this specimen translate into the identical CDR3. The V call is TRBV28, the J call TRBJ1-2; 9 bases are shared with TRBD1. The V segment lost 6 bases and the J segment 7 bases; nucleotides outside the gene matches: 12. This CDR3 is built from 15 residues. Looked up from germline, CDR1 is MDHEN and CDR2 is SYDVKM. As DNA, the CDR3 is TGTGCCAGCAGCTTAGGGACAGGGTTAGTAGGTGGCTACACCTTC. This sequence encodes CASSLGTGLVGGYTF.

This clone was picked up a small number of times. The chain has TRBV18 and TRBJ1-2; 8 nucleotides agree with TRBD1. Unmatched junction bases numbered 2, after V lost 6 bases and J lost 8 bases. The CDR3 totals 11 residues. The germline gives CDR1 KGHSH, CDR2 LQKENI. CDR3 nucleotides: TGTGCCAGCTCGACAGGGGAAGGCTACACCTTC. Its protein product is CASSTGEGYTF.

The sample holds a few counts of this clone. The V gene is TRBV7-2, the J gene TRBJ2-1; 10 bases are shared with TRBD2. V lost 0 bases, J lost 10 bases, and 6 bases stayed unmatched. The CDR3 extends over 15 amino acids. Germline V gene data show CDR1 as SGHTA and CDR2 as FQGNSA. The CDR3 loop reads CASSLAIAGGWEQFF. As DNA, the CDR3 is TGTGCCAGCAGCTTAGCAATAGCGGGAGGATGGGAGCAGTTCTTC.

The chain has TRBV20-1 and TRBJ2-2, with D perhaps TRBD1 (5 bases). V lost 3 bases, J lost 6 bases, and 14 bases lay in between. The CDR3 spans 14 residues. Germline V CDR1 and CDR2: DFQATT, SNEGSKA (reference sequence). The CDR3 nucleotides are TGCAGTGCTAGTGTCCAGGGTGTTCCCGGGGAGCTGTTTTTT. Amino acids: CSASVQGVPGELFF.

The CDR3: CASSYRITVEAFF. The CDR3 coding sequence is TGTGCCAGCAGTTACAGGATCACGGTCGAGGCTTTCTTT. V gene TRBV12-3 or TRBV12-4 combines with J gene TRBJ1-1, with TRBD1 as a possible D gene (5 bases). Trimming removed 4 bases from V and 11 bases from J, with 17 bases in between. The CDR3 contains 13 residues.

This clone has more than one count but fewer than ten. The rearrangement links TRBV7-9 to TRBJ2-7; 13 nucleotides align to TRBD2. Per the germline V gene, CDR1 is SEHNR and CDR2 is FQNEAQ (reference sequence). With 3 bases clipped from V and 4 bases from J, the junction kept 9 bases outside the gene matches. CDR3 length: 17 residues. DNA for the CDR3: TGTGCCAGCAGCTTCGGACTAGCGGGAGAAATTAATTACGAGCAGTACTTC. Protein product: CASSFGLAGEINYEQYF.

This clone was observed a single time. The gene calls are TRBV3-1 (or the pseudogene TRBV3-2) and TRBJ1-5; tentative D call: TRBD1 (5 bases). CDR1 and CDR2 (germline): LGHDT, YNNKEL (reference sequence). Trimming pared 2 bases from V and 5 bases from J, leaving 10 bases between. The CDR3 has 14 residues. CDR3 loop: CASSQFGGHQPQHF. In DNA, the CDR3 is TGTGCCAGCAGCCAATTCGGGGGACATCAGCCCCAGCATTTT.

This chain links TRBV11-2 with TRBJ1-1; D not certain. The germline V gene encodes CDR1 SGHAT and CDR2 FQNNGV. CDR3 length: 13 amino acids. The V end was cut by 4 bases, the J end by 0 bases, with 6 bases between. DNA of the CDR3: TGTGCCAGCAGCTCGCAGATGAACACTGAAGCTTTCTTT. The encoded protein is CASSSQMNTEAFF.

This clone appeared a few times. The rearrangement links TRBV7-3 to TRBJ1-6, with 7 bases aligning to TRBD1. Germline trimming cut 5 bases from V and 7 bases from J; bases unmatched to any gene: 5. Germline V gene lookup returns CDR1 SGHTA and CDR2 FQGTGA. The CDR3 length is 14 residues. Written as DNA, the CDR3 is TGTGCCAGCAGCCCAGGGACAGAGAATTCACCCCTCCACTTT. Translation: CASSPGTENSPLHF.

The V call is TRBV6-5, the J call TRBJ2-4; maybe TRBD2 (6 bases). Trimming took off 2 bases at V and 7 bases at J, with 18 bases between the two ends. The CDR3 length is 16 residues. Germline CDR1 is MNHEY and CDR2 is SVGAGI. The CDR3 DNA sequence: TGTGCCAGCAGTTACGCTAGCGCCAGGGTGGGGAACATTCAGTACTTC. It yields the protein CASSYASARVGNIQYF.

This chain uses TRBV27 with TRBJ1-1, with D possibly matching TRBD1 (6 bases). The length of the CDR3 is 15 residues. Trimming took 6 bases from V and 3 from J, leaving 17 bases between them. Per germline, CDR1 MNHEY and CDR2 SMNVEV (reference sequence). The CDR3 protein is CASRQWGRTDTEAFF. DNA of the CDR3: TGTGCCAGCAGGCAATGGGGGCGCACGGACACTGAAGCTTTCTTT.

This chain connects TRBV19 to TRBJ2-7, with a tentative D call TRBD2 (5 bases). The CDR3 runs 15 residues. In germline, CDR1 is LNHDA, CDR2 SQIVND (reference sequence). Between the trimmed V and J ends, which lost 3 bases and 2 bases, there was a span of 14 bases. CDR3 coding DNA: TGTGCCAGTAGTATCCAGCGGTCGGCCCCCTACGAGCAGTACTTC. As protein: CASSIQRSAPYEQYF.

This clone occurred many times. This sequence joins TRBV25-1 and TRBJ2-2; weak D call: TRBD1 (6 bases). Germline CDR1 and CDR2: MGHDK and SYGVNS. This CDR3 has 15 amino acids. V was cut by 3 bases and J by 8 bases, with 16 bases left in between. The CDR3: CASSDPWGPGGELFF. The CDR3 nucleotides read TGTGCCAGCAGTGATCCGTGGGGGCCGGGAGGGGAGCTGTTTTTT.

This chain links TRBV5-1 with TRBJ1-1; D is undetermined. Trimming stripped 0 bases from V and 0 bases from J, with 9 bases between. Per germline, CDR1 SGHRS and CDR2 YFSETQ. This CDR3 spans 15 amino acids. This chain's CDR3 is CASSLGHRMNTEAFF. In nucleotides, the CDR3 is TGCGCCAGCAGCTTGGGACACCGCATGAACACTGAAGCTTTCTTT.

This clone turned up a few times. CDR3 residues: CASRREDTQYF. CDR3 nucleotides: TGTGCCAGCAGGCGAGAAGATACGCAGTATTTT. The chain joins TRBV6-5 to TRBJ2-3; no firm D call. V was cut by 6 bases and J by 5 bases, with 6 bases left in between. Germline V CDR1 and CDR2: MNHEY, SVGAGI. The CDR3 is 11 residues long.